The 10 T cell receptor beta chains in this list originate from one sample, sequenced in a study of beta chain features in type 1 diabetes. Every bit of the isolated RNA underwent reverse transcription, so sequencing read expressed TCRB transcripts. Method: immunoSEQ multiplex PCR; TCRdb's copy keeps in-frame clones and lacks some. This table holds around 400,000 clones, around 15% found once. The sequencing sample was made of naive CD4+ T cells from blood. The receptors stem from a woman aged 18-29 years in good health.

V gene TRBV30 combines with J gene TRBJ2-7; TRBD2 might be the D (6 bases). Trimming took 2 bases from V and 4 from J, leaving 18 bases between them. Germline lookup yields CDR1 GTSNPN and CDR2 SVGIG (reference sequence). This CDR3 is 15 amino acids long. In DNA, the CDR3 is TGTGCCTGGAGTTCCCCTACTAGCCACCTTTACGAGCAGTACTTC. Its protein is CAWSSPTSHLYEQYF.

This clone appeared a few times. The chain uses TRBV9 and TRBJ2-1; D is possibly TRBD2 (7 bases). The CDR3 length is 15 residues. Germline-derived CDR1 and CDR2 are SGDLS and YYNGEE. The V gene lost 0 bases and the J gene lost 6 bases, with 13 bases spanning the gap. CDR3: CASSVGGGGLNEQFF. CDR3 bases: TGTGCCAGCAGCGTAGGAGGGGGAGGGCTCAATGAGCAGTTCTTC.

This clone was detected a few times. In the same sample, other DNA sequences code for this CDR3. This chain links TRBV5-4 with TRBJ2-3; D remains unclear. Between the trimmed V and J ends, which lost 4 bases and 1 base, there was a span of 13 bases. The CDR3 contains 15 residues. Germline CDR1 SGHNT, CDR2 YYREEE (reference sequence). Written as DNA, the CDR3 is TGTGCCAGCAGCCTGCCCGGCGGTCGCACAGATACGCAGTATTTT. Its protein is CASSLPGGRTDTQYF.

The chain carries TRBV30 and TRBJ2-5, with TRBD1 matching 8 bases. Germline V gene sequence: CDR1 GTSNPN, CDR2 SVGIG (reference sequence). With V trimmed by 2 bases and J by 1 base, 3 bases remained unmatched. This CDR3 is built from 14 residues. The chain's CDR3 is CAWSRGQGQETQYF. CDR3 DNA: TGTGCCTGGAGTCGCGGACAGGGCCAAGAGACCCAGTACTTC.

This clone appeared a few times. The chain links TRBV30 to TRBJ2-1, with 10 bases that match TRBD2. CDR1 GTSNPN and CDR2 SVGIG come from the germline V gene (reference sequence). This CDR3 has 15 residues. V shed 3 bases, J shed 2 bases, and the junction held 4 bases outside the gene matches. The CDR3 is CAWSTTSGTYNEQFF. The CDR3, as DNA: TGTGCCTGGAGCACCACTAGCGGGACCTACAATGAGCAGTTCTTC.

The chain links TRBV30 to TRBJ2-3; 8 positions agree with TRBD2. The V gene's germline CDR1 is GTSNPN and CDR2 SVGIG (reference sequence). This CDR3 is built from 11 residues. Trimming at V came to 3 bases and at J to 8 bases, leaving 1 base not matched to a gene. CDR3 loop: CAWSGGATQYF. The DNA for the CDR3 is TGTGCCTGGAGCGGGGGGGCTACGCAGTATTTT.

The V gene is TRBV27, the J gene TRBJ1-4; no reliable D call. V dropped 6 bases and J dropped 2 bases, with 10 bases sitting between them. The CDR3 loop spans 14 amino acids. CDR1 MNHEY and CDR2 SMNVEV come from the germline V gene (reference sequence). The CDR3 is CASSIASTNEKLFF. The DNA of the CDR3 is TGTGCCAGCAGCATAGCTTCCACTAATGAAAAACTGTTTTTT.

This clone was counted between two and nine times. The V and J genes are TRBV29-1 and TRBJ2-3, with TRBD1 matching over 12 bases. CDR3 length: 14 residues. V dropped 8 bases and J dropped 6; count of bases not matched to a gene: 9. Germline V gene sequence: CDR1 SQVTM, CDR2 ANQGSEA. This chain's CDR3 is CSSRPGQGADTQYF. In nucleotides, the CDR3 is TGCAGCTCCCGACCGGGACAGGGGGCCGATACGCAGTATTTT.

A few counts support this clone. The chain carries TRBV5-4 and TRBJ2-3; 7 bases map to TRBD1. The CDR3 consists of 14 residues. After removal of 4 bases from V and 5 bases from J, the junction contained 7 bases not matched to a gene. CDR1 and CDR2 (germline): SGHNT, YYREEE (reference sequence). The CDR3 region has the DNA TGTGCCAGCAGCAAGGGACAGCAGGAAGATACGCAGTATTTT. This encodes CASSKGQQEDTQYF.

In its sample, this clone was seen a few times. The chain joins TRBV30 to TRBJ1-5; the D gene is possibly TRBD1 (6 bases). The CDR3 contains 15 residues. Trimming shortened V by 1 base and J by 2 bases, and 12 bases separated the two germline ends. Germline CDR1 GTSNPN, CDR2 SVGIG (reference sequence). The CDR3 loop reads CAWSGDKRGNQPQHF. As DNA, the CDR3 is TGTGCCTGGAGTGGGGACAAAAGAGGCAATCAGCCCCAGCATTTT.